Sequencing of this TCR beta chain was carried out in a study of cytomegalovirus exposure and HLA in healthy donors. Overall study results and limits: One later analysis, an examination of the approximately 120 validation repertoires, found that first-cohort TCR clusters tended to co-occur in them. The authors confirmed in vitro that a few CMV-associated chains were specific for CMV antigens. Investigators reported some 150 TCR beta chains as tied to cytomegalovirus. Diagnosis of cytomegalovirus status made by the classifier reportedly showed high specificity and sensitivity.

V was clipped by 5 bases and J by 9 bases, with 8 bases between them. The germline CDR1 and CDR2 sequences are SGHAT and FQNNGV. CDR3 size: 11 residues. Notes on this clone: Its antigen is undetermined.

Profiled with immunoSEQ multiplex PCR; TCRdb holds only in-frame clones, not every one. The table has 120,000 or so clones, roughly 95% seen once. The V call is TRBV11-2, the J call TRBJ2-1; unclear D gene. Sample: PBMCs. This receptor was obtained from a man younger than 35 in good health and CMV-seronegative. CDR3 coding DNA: TGTGCCAGCAGCCTCGATAGTGAGCAGTTCTTC. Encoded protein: CASSLDSEQFF.